One sample yielded the 19 T cell receptor beta chains listed below, sequenced in a study of blood T cell repertoires in COVID-19. Libraries were prepared by immunoSEQ multiplex PCR; TCRdb keeps only in-frame clonotypes and omits some of them. The sample yields about 82,000 clones, around 78% seen once. The sample was peripheral blood. These receptor sequences come from a man between 60 and 75 years old with COVID-19, enrolled during active disease.

The chain recombines TRBV6-5 with TRBJ2-7; possible D gene TRBD2, 6 bases. The CDR3 is 14 amino acids. Germline loops: CDR1 MNHEY, CDR2 SVGAGI. With 2 bases removed from V and 4 bases from J, the gap between germline ends came to 12 bases. The CDR3 DNA reads as TGTGCCAGCAGTTACCGGCTGGGGGGTTACGAGCAGTACTTC. Protein: CASSYRLGGYEQYF.

The chain combines TRBV5-1 with TRBJ2-1; the match to TRBD2 covers 8 bases. There are 18 residues in the CDR3. CDR1 is SGHRS, CDR2 YFSETQ, per germline. Trimming cost V 4 bases and J 0 bases; bases outside gene matches: 12. The CDR3: CASSQSPLAGSSYNEQFF. The CDR3 region has the DNA TGCGCCAGCAGCCAATCTCCCTTAGCGGGGAGCTCCTACAATGAGCAGTTCTTC. The variable domain in full, with the rest retrieved from reference TRBV5-1 and TRBJ2-1, is KAGVTQTPRYLIKTRGQQVTLSCSPISGHRSVSWYQQTPGQGLQFLFEYFSETQRNKGNFPGRFSGRQFSNSRSEMNVSTLELGDSALYLCASSQSPLAGSSYNEQFFGPGTRLTVL.

This clone has only one observation. This sequence joins TRBV12-5 and TRBJ2-1; perhaps TRBD1 as D (6 bases). Germline V gene lookup returns CDR1 LGHNT and CDR2 FRNRAP. V was pared by 3 bases and J by 6 bases, with 12 bases between. The CDR3 loop spans 14 amino acids. CDR3 sequence: CASGLTGRVNEQFF. DNA for the CDR3: TGTGCTAGTGGTTTAACAGGGCGGGTCAATGAGCAGTTCTTC.

This rearrangement joins TRBV18 to TRBJ1-1, with TRBD1 matching over 8 bases. Germline values: CDR1 KGHSH, CDR2 LQKENI. The CDR3 is made up of 13 amino acids. The V gene end was trimmed by 5 bases and the J gene end by 7 bases; junction bases not matched to a gene: 6. In nucleotides, the CDR3 is TGTGCCAGCTCATCCGGACAGGGTCTTGAAGCTTTCTTT. Its translation is CASSSGQGLEAFF.

This chain links TRBV5-1 with TRBJ1-4; 9 positions agree with TRBD1. J was trimmed by 4 bases and V by 4 bases; bases with no gene match: 11. In germline, CDR1 is SGHRS, CDR2 YFSETQ. The CDR3 contains 17 residues. CDR3 coding DNA: TGCGCCAGCAGCCAATCCGGGACAGGGCCTTATAATGAAAAACTGTTTTTT. It codes for CASSQSGTGPYNEKLFF.

The chain joins TRBV12-3 or TRBV12-4 to TRBJ2-7, with D perhaps TRBD1 (5 bases). The CDR3 has 13 residues. Trimming shortened V by 4 bases and J by 2 bases, and 9 bases separated the two germline ends. The CDR3 loop is CASSSTETYEQYF. The CDR3 nucleotides are TGTGCCAGCAGTTCGACAGAGACCTACGAGCAGTACTTC.

The chain has TRBV27 and TRBJ1-5; D may be TRBD1 (5 bases). V was pared by 0 bases and J by 4 bases, with 7 bases between. The CDR3 extends over 14 amino acids. Germline V gives CDR1 MNHEY, CDR2 SMNVEV (reference sequence). The DNA for the CDR3 is TGTGCCAGCAGTTTATCGGGGGGTAATCAGCCCCAGCATTTT. This translates into CASSLSGGNQPQHF.

This clone was seen only a few times. The rearrangement uses TRBV6-5 and TRBJ1-2; TRBD1 agrees at 7 bases. Per germline, CDR1 MNHEY and CDR2 SVGAGI. The CDR3 sequence is 15 residues long. V lost 5 bases and J lost 4; bases outside the gene matches: 10. The CDR3 bases are TGTGCCAGCAGTATAAGACAGGGTCTCGGCTATGGCTACACCTTC. Translating it yields CASSIRQGLGYGYTF.

V usage is TRBV6-5 and J usage is TRBJ1-2, with TRBD1 matching 8 bases. Losses at the gene ends were 6 bases for V and 11 bases for J; bases not matched to a gene: 17. The CDR3 length is 15 residues. From germline, CDR1 is MNHEY and CDR2 SVGAGI. CDR3 protein: CASSPLQGALISYTF. The CDR3 nucleotides are TGTGCCAGCAGCCCACTCCAGGGGGCTCTTATTAGTTACACCTTC.

The chain has TRBV19 and TRBJ2-1, with a possible D match to TRBD1 (5 bases). This CDR3 has 12 residues. Germline-derived CDR1 and CDR2 are LNHDA and SQIVND (reference sequence). Between the trimmed V and J ends, which lost 6 bases and 9 bases, there was a span of 12 bases. The CDR3 reads CASRRDGAEQFF. The DNA for the CDR3 is TGTGCCAGTAGACGAGATGGGGCTGAGCAGTTCTTC.

This clone was recorded once. The V and J genes are TRBV27 and TRBJ1-6, with TRBD1 identical over 10 bases. CDR1 and CDR2 from the germline V gene are MNHEY and SMNVEV (reference sequence). The CDR3 is 15 residues long. The junction had 6 bases not matched to a gene; V was cut back by 6 bases and J by 7 bases. CDR3 nucleotides: TGTGCCAGCAGCCCCTTGACAGGGGGCAATTCACCCCTCCACTTT. Translation gives CASSPLTGGNSPLHF.

The genes are TRBV11-2 and TRBJ1-3; D may be TRBD1 (6 bases). The V gene lost 5 bases and the J gene lost 4 bases, with 12 bases spanning the gap. The V gene's germline CDR1 is SGHAT and CDR2 FQNNGV. The CDR3 is made up of 14 amino acids. CDR3 region: CASSPRGAGNTIYF. CDR3 in DNA: TGTGCCAGCAGCCCCAGGGGAGCCGGAAACACCATATATTTT.

The chain is built from TRBV3-1 (or the pseudogene TRBV3-2) and TRBJ2-2, with 14 bases identical to TRBD2. Losses at the gene ends were 2 bases for V and 6 bases for J; bases not matched to a gene: 8. Per germline, CDR1 LGHDT and CDR2 YNNKEL (reference sequence). CDR3 length: 18 residues. CDR3 DNA: TGTGCCAGCAGCCAACCTAGGGGGGGACTAGCGGGAGCCGGGGAGCTGTTTTTT. Translating it yields CASSQPRGGLAGAGELFF.

The chain joins TRBV5-1 to TRBJ2-2, with a possible D match to TRBD2 (6 bases). From germline, CDR1 is SGHRS and CDR2 YFSETQ. The CDR3 runs 15 residues. V lost 5 bases and J lost 3, with 14 bases in between. CDR3 DNA: TGCGCCAGCAGTTCCGGGTCGGGGGACACCGGGGAGCTGTTTTTT. It is translated as CASSSGSGDTGELFF.

This clone was recorded a few times. The chain uses TRBV6-6 and TRBJ1-1; D unresolved. The V gene lost 7 bases and the J gene lost 6 bases, with 18 bases spanning the gap. The CDR3 totals 14 residues. The germline CDR1 and CDR2 sequences are MNHNY and SVGAGI (reference sequence). This CDR3 reads CASNFVYQTAEAFF. CDR3 nucleotide sequence: TGTGCCAGCAATTTTGTATACCAAACAGCTGAAGCTTTCTTT.

This clone was recorded only once. The V call is TRBV3-1 (or the pseudogene TRBV3-2), the J call TRBJ2-3, with 10 bases fitting TRBD1. Trimming took 1 base from V and 4 from J; bases not matched to a gene: 8. The CDR3 has 17 residues. Germline V gives CDR1 LGHDT, CDR2 YNNKEL (reference sequence). CDR3 residues: CASSQVTGQGTADTQYF. DNA for the CDR3: TGTGCCAGCAGCCAAGTTACGGGACAGGGGACCGCAGATACGCAGTATTTT.

The rearrangement joins TRBV27 to TRBJ1-6, with unresolved D. The CDR3 loop spans 13 amino acids. The V end lost 11 bases, the J end lost 7 bases, and 15 bases lay between the germline ends. From germline, CDR1 is MNHEY and CDR2 SMNVEV (reference sequence). CDR3 in DNA: TGTGCCGCAAGGTCACAGTCCAATTCACCCCTCCACTTT. This gives the protein CAARSQSNSPLHF.

V is TRBV7-9 and J is TRBJ2-3; the D gene is possibly TRBD1 (6 bases). The germline CDR1 and CDR2 sequences are SEHNR and FQNEAQ (reference sequence). Trimming pared 2 bases from V and 6 bases from J, leaving 15 bases between. The length of the CDR3 is 15 residues. The CDR3 region is CASSLLGAAEDTQYF. CDR3 nucleotide sequence: TGTGCCAGCAGCTTATTGGGGGCCGCGGAGGATACGCAGTATTTT.

V gene TRBV12-3 or TRBV12-4 combines with J gene TRBJ2-7; the match to TRBD2 covers 7 bases. CDR3 length: 13 amino acids. V shed 6 bases, J shed 7 bases, and the junction held 9 bases outside the gene matches. The CDR3 nucleotides are TGTGCCAGCAGGCGGGACTACCCCGGGGAGCAGTACTTC. Its protein product is CASRRDYPGEQYF.